The rows below give T cell receptor beta chains drawn from one sample of a study of T cell changes during pregnancy in multiple sclerosis. Here immunoSEQ multiplex PCR was the method, and the copy in TCRdb shows in-frame clones only, minus some. The sample carries approximately 48,000 clones, 85% to 95% recorded once. The input for sequencing was CD4+ T cells from peripheral blood mononuclear cells, taken in the second trimester of pregnancy. The receptors were sampled from a female donor with multiple sclerosis, enrolled in a pregnancy study. Each CDR3 is given with its conserved first and last residue. The D gene is left open where the match is weak. Part of the rows lack a size; the others show once, few, many or a class for expanded clones.

v_call,d_call,j_call,clone_size,cdr3_aa,cdr3_nt
TRBV18,NA,TRBJ1-4,NA,CASSPKGLRDEKLFF,TGTGCCAGCTCACCAAAAGGCCTCAGGGATGAAAAACTGTTTTTT
TRBV19,NA,TRBJ1-3,NA,CASKQSSGNTIYF,TGTGCCAGTAAACAGAGCTCTGGAAACACCATATATTTT
TRBV27,NA,TRBJ1-1,NA,CASRDPKGAGNTEAFF,TGTGCCAGCAGGGATCCCAAAGGGGCCGGGAACACTGAAGCTTTCTTT
TRBV6-1,TRBD1,TRBJ2-2,NA,CASSPPRGTGELFF,TGTGCCAGCAGCCCCCCCAGGGGGACCGGGGAGCTGTTTTTT
TRBV19,NA,TRBJ1-1,NA,CASIQQGKGNTEAFF,TGTGCCAGTATCCAGCAGGGCAAGGGGAACACTGAAGCTTTCTTT
TRBV6-4,TRBD1,TRBJ1-6,NA,CASRTGNSPLHF,TGTGCCAGCAGGACAGGGAATTCACCCCTCCACTTT
TRBV19,NA,TRBJ2-7,NA,CASSRTETYEQYF,TGTGCCAGTAGTCGGACAGAGACCTACGAGCAGTACTTC
TRBV11-2,TRBD2,TRBJ2-1,NA,CASSLRPSGGAWSYNEQFF,TGTGCCAGCAGCTTACGGCCTAGCGGGGGGGCATGGTCCTACAATGAGCAGTTCTTC
TRBV7-9,TRBD1,TRBJ1-6,NA,CASSLGQGAANSPLHF,TGTGCCAGCAGCTTAGGCCAGGGGGCTGCAAATTCACCCCTCCACTTT
TRBV12-5,NA,TRBJ2-1,NA,CASGPLGSYEQFF,TGTGCTAGTGGCCCCCTTGGCAGTTATGAGCAGTTCTTC
TRBV4-1,NA,TRBJ1-5,NA,CASSPRAGGLGDQPQHF,TGCGCCAGCAGCCCTCGAGCGGGGGGGCTGGGGGATCAGCCCCAGCATTTT
TRBV5-1,NA,TRBJ1-1,NA,CASRNPGTEAFF,TGCGCCAGCAGAAACCCGGGGACTGAAGCTTTCTTT
TRBV7-2,TRBD2,TRBJ2-7,few,CASSLGSAGVEQYF,TGTGCCAGCAGCTTAGGGTCTGCGGGGGTGGAGCAGTACTTC
TRBV11-1,NA,TRBJ1-3,once,CASSHGGVSGNTIYF,TGTGCCAGCAGCCATGGAGGGGTTTCAGGAAACACCATATATTTT
TRBV7-3,TRBD1,TRBJ1-2,NA,CASSSWTGAYGYTF,TGTGCCAGCAGCTCCTGGACAGGGGCCTATGGCTACACCTTC
TRBV6-6,TRBD1,TRBJ1-1,NA,CASIPGQGQAFF,TGTGCCAGCATACCAGGACAGGGACAAGCTTTCTTT
TRBV7-2,TRBD1,TRBJ2-5,NA,CASSPKGGQGAVRQETQYF,TGTGCCAGCAGCCCAAAAGGGGGACAGGGGGCAGTGCGGCAAGAGACCCAGTACTTC
TRBV7-2,TRBD1,TRBJ1-2,NA,CASSSLVGTDYGYTF,TGTGCCAGCAGCTCGCTTGTTGGGACAGATTATGGCTACACCTTC
TRBV7-3,NA,TRBJ1-1,NA,CASSLTVNTEAFF,TGTGCCAGCAGCTTAACCGTGAACACTGAAGCTTTCTTT
TRBV7-3,TRBD1,TRBJ2-1,NA,CASSLTGQHNEQFF,TGTGCCAGCAGCTTAACGGGACAGCACAATGAGCAGTTCTTC
TRBV7-3,NA,TRBJ2-2,NA,CASSLEGGELFF,TGTGCCAGCAGCTTAGAGGGCGGGGAGCTGTTTTTT
TRBV11-2,TRBD2,TRBJ2-2,once,CASSQRGTLPGELFF,TGTGCCAGCAGCCAGCGGGGGACCCTACCCGGGGAGCTGTTTTTT
TRBV18,NA,TRBJ1-1,NA,CASSPPVDTEAFF,TGTGCCAGCTCACCACCCGTAGACACTGAAGCTTTCTTT
TRBV19,NA,TRBJ1-3,NA,CASSKTEGFTIYF,TGTGCCAGTAGTAAAACCGAGGGCTTCACCATATATTTT
TRBV15,TRBD2,TRBJ2-6,once,CATSRGLAGLTGANVLTF,TGTGCCACCAGCAGGGGACTAGCGGGCTTAACCGGGGCCAACGTCCTGACTTTC
TRBV30,NA,TRBJ1-3,NA,CAWRRDITIYF,TGTGCCTGGAGGAGGGACATTACCATATATTTT
TRBV7-3,TRBD1,TRBJ1-2,NA,CASSRDRVEYGYTF,TGTGCCAGCAGCCGGGACAGGGTGGAATATGGCTACACCTTC
TRBV6-5,TRBD1,TRBJ2-4,NA,CASRQQGFHIQYF,TGTGCCAGCAGACAACAGGGGTTTCACATTCAGTACTTC
TRBV7-6,NA,TRBJ2-5,NA,CASSLVRGPTETQYF,TGTGCCAGCAGCTTAGTCAGGGGACCCACAGAGACCCAGTACTTC
TRBV19,NA,TRBJ2-7,NA,CASSRQATSYEQYF,TGTGCCAGTAGCCGACAGGCGACCTCCTACGAGCAGTACTTC
TRBV4-3,TRBD2,TRBJ2-1,NA,CASSHLRGSSYNEQFF,TGCGCCAGCAGCCATTTGCGGGGGAGCTCCTACAATGAGCAGTTCTTC
TRBV5-8,NA,TRBJ1-3,NA,CASSFSSISGNTIYF,TGTGCCAGCAGCTTCTCCAGTATCTCTGGAAACACCATATATTTT
TRBV21-1,NA,TRBJ1-2,NA,CASSKAGDSHGGYTF,TGTGCCAGCAGCAAAGCGGGGGACAGCCATGGAGGCTACACCTTC
TRBV7-3,NA,TRBJ1-5,NA,CASSEGTDQPQHF,TGTGCCAGCTCTGAGGGAACAGATCAGCCCCAGCATTTT
TRBV5-4,NA,TRBJ1-2,NA,CASSSSQGFSYTF,TGTGCCAGCAGCTCCTCCCAGGGATTTAGCTACACCTTC
TRBV19,TRBD1,TRBJ2-4,NA,CASSIRTGPGALAKNIQYF,TGTGCCAGTAGTATAAGGACAGGGCCGGGGGCCCTAGCCAAAAACATTCAGTACTTC
TRBV2,TRBD2,TRBJ2-3,NA,CASSEAPSGGARTQYF,TGTGCCAGCAGTGAAGCCCCTAGCGGGGGGGCCCGCACGCAGTATTTT
TRBV7-6,NA,TRBJ2-5,once,CASSLDDGETQYF,TGTGCCAGCAGCTTAGATGATGGCGAGACCCAGTACTTC
TRBV11-1,TRBD1,TRBJ2-7,NA,CASSFRGPFYEQYF,TGTGCCAGCAGCTTCAGGGGGCCCTTCTACGAGCAGTACTTC
TRBV14,TRBD1,TRBJ1-6,NA,CAITTGGFSPLHF,TGTGCCATCACGACAGGGGGGTTTTCACCCCTCCACTTT
TRBV7-2,NA,TRBJ2-1,NA,CASSPWGGANNEQFF,TGTGCCAGCAGCCCGTGGGGCGGGGCGAACAATGAGCAGTTCTTC
TRBV7-2,TRBD1,TRBJ2-7,NA,CASSTRRGSGYEQYF,TGTGCCAGCAGCACCCGCAGGGGGTCGGGCTACGAGCAGTACTTC
TRBV10-3,NA,TRBJ1-4,NA,CAISSDRYLNEKLFF,TGTGCCATCAGTTCGGACAGATATCTTAATGAAAAACTGTTTTTT
TRBV7-2,NA,TRBJ1-6,NA,CASSLVRAHYNSPLHF,TGTGCCAGCAGCTTAGTCAGGGCACACTATAATTCACCCCTCCACTTT
TRBV7-3,TRBD2,TRBJ2-2,NA,CASSPVVAGGYTGELFF,TGTGCCAGCAGCCCAGTGGTGGCGGGGGGATACACCGGGGAGCTGTTTTTT
TRBV11-2,TRBD2,TRBJ2-7,NA,CASSTGGGFLHYEQYF,TGTGCCAGCAGCACGGGGGGGGGTTTCCTGCACTACGAGCAGTACTTC
TRBV25-1,TRBD1,TRBJ2-1,NA,CASRGWGQGINEQFF,TGTGCCAGCAGAGGGTGGGGACAGGGGATCAATGAGCAGTTCTTC
TRBV18,TRBD1,TRBJ1-2,few,CASSPPRTGNYGYTF,TGTGCCAGCTCACCACCTAGGACAGGGAACTATGGCTACACCTTC
TRBV7-9,NA,TRBJ1-1,NA,CASSFGGGYTEAFF,TGTGCCAGCAGCTTCGGGGGGGGGTACACTGAAGCTTTCTTT
TRBV4-2,NA,TRBJ1-2,once,CASSLGVRQVNYGYTF,TGTGCCAGCAGCCTAGGGGTGCGACAGGTGAACTATGGCTACACCTTC
TRBV9,TRBD1,TRBJ1-1,NA,CASGVGTVRNTEAFF,TGTGCCAGCGGCGTAGGGACAGTTCGGAACACTGAAGCTTTCTTT
TRBV19,NA,TRBJ1-6,NA,CASSITGVANSPLHF,TGTGCCAGTAGTATTACGGGGGTGGCTAATTCACCCCTCCACTTT
TRBV6-5,TRBD1,TRBJ1-1,NA,CASSYSRGRGAFF,TGTGCCAGCAGTTACTCTAGGGGGCGAGGAGCTTTCTTT